The clone carrying this T cell receptor (beta chain) was observed a few times. Genomic DNA constituted the template upon which TCR beta VDJ and CDR3 profiling was performed. Each CDR3 protein gets one entry after TCRdb re-called the reads with MiXCR. The sample has just over 450,000 distinct CDR3 sequences; around 30% are singletons. This entry belongs to a study of CD8+CD57+ T cells in acquired aplastic anemia. Flow cytometry had shown expanded CD8+CD57+ cells in the patients chosen for sequencing. Germline V gene data show CDR1 as LNHNV and CDR2 as YYDKDF (reference sequence). The CDR3 totals 16 residues. Trimming at V came to 1 base and at J to 8 bases, leaving 9 bases not matched to a gene.

The TCR originated in a human donor with aplastic anemia. V gene TRBV15 combines with J gene TRBJ2-3; 10 nucleotides line up with TRBD2. The sequenced sample was sorted CD4+, CD8+, or CD8+CD57+ T cells (not recorded which) from PBMCs. CDR3 bases: TGTGCCACCAGCAGAGTGGTAGCGGGGGGCCTTGGTACGCAGTATTTT. Its translation is CATSRVVAGGLGTQYF.